These T cell receptor beta chains were read from a single sample in a study of cytomegalovirus exposure and HLA in healthy donors. TCRdb keeps only in-frame clones here, not all; method: immunoSEQ multiplex PCR. The sample has around 200,000 clones; more than 65% are singletons. The sample comprised PBMCs. The receptors were gathered from a woman aged 30 to 39 in good health and CMV-seropositive. Both conserved end residues are part of each CDR3. The D gene is left open where the match is weak. Clone size, where shown, is once, few, many, or a class for clones that have expanded.

D	size	V	J	CDR3	DNA
.	.	TRBV5-1	TRBJ1-1	CASSLGAAMNTEAFF	TGCGCCAGCAGCTTGGGGGCAGCCATGAACACTGAAGCTTTCTTT
.	.	TRBV21-1	TRBJ2-7	CASSKAGGLEQYF	TGTGCCAGCAGCAAAGCAGGAGGGCTCGAGCAGTACTTC
TRBD2	.	TRBV15	TRBJ2-7	CATSTDERGSYEQYF	TGTGCCACCAGCACGGATGAGCGGGGCTCCTACGAGCAGTACTTC
.	.	TRBV27	TRBJ1-5	CATRGALNQPQHF	TGTGCCACTCGCGGGGCTTTAAATCAGCCCCAGCATTTT
.	.	TRBV5-5	TRBJ2-5	CASSPSVFGTSFSQYF	TGTGCCAGCAGCCCTTCGGTGTTCGGGACAAGTTTTTCCCAGTACTTC
.	.	TRBV11-2	TRBJ2-7	CASSLAYEQYF	TGTGCCAGCAGCTTAGCATACGAGCAGTACTTC
TRBD2	.	TRBV7-9	TRBJ2-7	CSSSFSTSGRAGSYEQYF	TGTTCCAGCAGCTTCTCAACTAGCGGGAGGGCCGGCTCCTACGAGCAGTACTTC
.	few	TRBV7-9	TRBJ1-1	CASRADRLNTEAFF	TGTGCCAGCAGGGCTGACAGGCTGAACACTGAAGCTTTCTTT
TRBD2	.	TRBV7-6	TRBJ2-1	CASSRGLASYNEQFF	TGTGCCAGCAGCCGGGGACTAGCGTCGTACAATGAGCAGTTCTTC
TRBD2	.	TRBV6-6	TRBJ2-7	CASSSGLVVNYEQYF	TGTGCCAGCAGTTCCGGACTAGTAGTTAACTACGAGCAGTACTTC
.	.	TRBV27	TRBJ2-5	CASSFQETQYF	TGTGCCAGCTCCTTCCAAGAGACCCAGTACTTC
TRBD2	once	TRBV9	TRBJ2-1	CASSVGLAGANEQFF	TGTGCCAGCAGCGTCGGACTAGCGGGAGCCAATGAGCAGTTCTTC
TRBD1	.	TRBV19	TRBJ1-5	CASTPGTGGIQPQHF	TGTGCCAGTACCCCTGGGACAGGGGGGATCCAGCCCCAGCATTTT
.	.	TRBV7-5	TRBJ2-7	CVRSTSQRWPQYF	TGTGTCAGAAGCACCTCCCAGAGGTGGCCACAGTACTTC
.	once	TRBV5-4	TRBJ1-2	CASSPGGSGYTF	TGTGCCAGCAGCCCGGGGGGGAGTGGCTACACCTTC
TRBD1	.	TRBV27	TRBJ1-2	CASSFGRQGGYGYTF	TGTGCCAGCAGTTTCGGCCGACAGGGGGGCTATGGCTACACCTTC
.	.	TRBV19	TRBJ2-7	CASSIATSNNEQYF	TGTGCCAGTAGTATTGCAACTAGCAACAACGAGCAGTACTTC
TRBD1	.	TRBV5-4	TRBJ2-7	CASSFRGQGYEQYF	TGTGCCAGCAGCTTTAGGGGACAGGGGTACGAGCAGTACTTC
.	.	TRBV6-5	TRBJ2-7	CASSQGGAGYEQYF	TGTGCCAGCAGCCAAGGGGGGGCTGGATACGAGCAGTACTTC
.	.	TRBV28	TRBJ2-1	CASSSQEVYNEQFF	TGTGCCAGCAGTTCCCAGGAGGTTTACAATGAGCAGTTCTTC
TRBD2	.	TRBV7-9	TRBJ2-2	CSSSLGGGRGTGELFF	TGTTCCAGCAGCTTAGGCGGCGGGAGAGGCACCGGGGAGCTGTTTTTT
.	.	TRBV6-4	TRBJ2-7	CAFFKQKTAYEQYF	TGTGCTTTTTTCAAACAGAAGACGGCATACGAGCAGTACTTC
.	.	TRBV6-1	TRBJ2-7	CASSERGYEQYF	TGTGCCAGCAGCGAGAGAGGGTACGAGCAGTACTTC
TRBD1	.	TRBV6-1	TRBJ1-1	CASTRQGASTEAFF	TGTGCCAGCACACGACAGGGGGCGAGCACTGAAGCTTTCTTT
.	.	TRBV9	TRBJ2-7	CASAIGQGYEQYF	TGTGCCAGCGCAATCGGGCAGGGCTACGAGCAGTACTTC
.	.	TRBV11-2	TRBJ2-1	CASSLGASGVNEQFF	TGTGCCAGCAGCTTAGGGGCGTCAGGGGTCAATGAGCAGTTCTTC
.	.	TRBV7-8	TRBJ1-5	CASRPDTYSNQPQHF	TGTGCCAGCAGACCGGACACTTATAGCAATCAGCCCCAGCATTTT